This section outlines one T cell receptor beta chain sequence together with its context. The sample comes from a study of blood T cell repertoires in COVID-19. This study enrolled people aged 18 to 89 from about two dozen US geographic areas. In the original analysis: Cell counts per sample came from amplifying reference gene primers. Data came from immunoSEQ multiplex PCR; TCRdb stores just in-frame clones and leaves some out. V and J calls and clone size follow that table, whereas D and trimming were derived from the DNA. The repertoire has about 160,000 clones, roughly 90% of them found once; the top ten carry about 6.6%. Sequenced material: PBMCs or T cells enriched from blood (not recorded which). This receptor was taken from a woman aged 50 to 60 who had recovered from COVID-19.

The chain's CDR3 is CASRTEGLRGGKTDTQYF. The CDR3 DNA sequence: TGTGCCAGCAGGACGGAGGGGCTACGCGGGGGAAAAACAGATACGCAGTATTTT. The rearrangement joins TRBV6-9 to TRBJ2-3, with 7 bases fitting TRBD2. This CDR3 region has 18 residues. Germline lookup yields CDR1 MNHGY and CDR2 SVAAGI. V lost 6 bases, J lost 3 bases, and 18 bases stayed unmatched.